This TCR beta chain stems from a study of CD8 T cells in Susac syndrome. The RNA, about 0.5 to 1 ug, was put through reverse transcription using random hexamers. The authors amplified TCR beta CDR3 across 54 Vbeta and 13 Jbeta using immunoSEQ multiplex PCR. TCRdb reprocessed the immunoSEQ multiplex PCR reads via MiXCR and lists one record per CDR3 protein. The table includes more than 250,000 distinct CDR3 sequences, about 90% detected once. This CDR3 contains 16 residues. J gave up 5 bases and V 4 bases, and 9 bases lay outside the gene matches. Germline CDR1 SGDLS, CDR2 YYNGEE. Sequencing was done on a sample of CD4+ T cells from PBMCs. The chain couples TRBV9 to TRBJ2-3, with 11 bases matching TRBD2. This sequence originates from a human donor with multiple sclerosis. The CDR3 reads CASSTLSGGALDTQYF. In DNA form, the CDR3 reads TGTGCCAGCAGCACCCTTAGCGGGGGGGCCCTAGATACGCAGTATTTT.